These 32 T cell receptor beta chains came from one sample sequenced in a study of T cells after yellow fever vaccination. Using its own MiXCR run on the 5' RACE reads, TCRdb lists one record per CDR3 protein. The sample shows about 210,000 distinct CDR3 sequences, about 3% of them seen only once. Sequenced material: CD4+ T cells sorted from PBMCs, taken 10 days after the yellow fever booster vaccination. The receptors derive from a man between 18 and 29 years old who received the YFV17D yellow fever vaccine.

This clonotype was seen ten or more times. The chain links TRBV5-1 to TRBJ1-1; TRBD1 might be the D (6 bases). Trimming shortened V by 7 bases and J by 0 bases, and 13 bases separated the two germline ends. Germline lookup yields CDR1 SGHRS and CDR2 YFSETQ. This CDR3 comprises 14 residues. The CDR3 DNA reads as TGCGCCAGCCGGAGGGGGGAGCTGAACACTGAAGCTTTCTTT. Protein sequence: CASRRGELNTEAFF.

This clonotype showed up just a few times. The chain has TRBV9 and TRBJ1-1; TRBD1 is a possible D gene (6 bases). The V gene's germline CDR1 is SGDLS and CDR2 YYNGEE. The CDR3 extends over 15 amino acids. V lost 2 bases to trimming and J lost 4 bases, with 15 bases between them. CDR3 bases: TGTGCCAGCAGCGTGGGGGGCGCGGGTGCCACTGAAGCTTTCTTT. This encodes CASSVGGAGATEAFF.

This clonotype was detected many times. The chain joins TRBV5-1 to TRBJ1-1, with 9 bases fitting TRBD1. The germline V gene has CDR1 SGHRS and CDR2 YFSETQ. V lost 4 bases and J lost 5; bases outside the gene matches: 9. This CDR3 spans 15 amino acids. The CDR3 loop is CASSRLGQGGTEAFF. In DNA form, the CDR3 reads TGCGCCAGCAGCAGACTGGGACAGGGAGGGACTGAAGCTTTCTTT.

The J gene is TRBJ2-3, the V gene TRBV7-9, with 10 bases matching TRBD2. The CDR3 sequence is 19 residues long. Germline assignment: CDR1 SEHNR and CDR2 FQNEAQ (reference sequence). The V gene end was trimmed by 4 bases and the J gene end by 0 bases; junction bases not matched to a gene: 13. The CDR3 loop reads CASSSLSSGGPLSTDTQYF. CDR3 DNA sequence: TGTGCCAGCAGCTCCCTGTCTAGCGGGGGCCCCCTTAGCACAGATACGCAGTATTTT.

This chain links TRBV6-5 with TRBJ2-3; TRBD2 matches 11 bases. The CDR3 sequence is 16 residues long. Germline assignment: CDR1 MNHEY and CDR2 SVGAGI. With V trimmed by 2 bases and J by 4 bases, 5 bases remained unmatched. CDR3 residues: CASSYGYSGGADTQYF. The DNA of the CDR3 is TGTGCCAGCAGTTACGGATATAGCGGGGGGGCAGATACGCAGTATTTT.

This clonotype was picked up many times. This chain links TRBV11-2 with TRBJ1-3; D may be TRBD1 (6 bases). V lost 5 bases and J lost 4, with 18 bases in between. The CDR3 runs to 16 residues. The germline CDR1 and CDR2 sequences are SGHAT and FQNNGV. CDR3 region: CASSPRGQVSGNTIYF. DNA for the CDR3: TGTGCCAGCAGCCCCCGGGGGCAGGTTTCGGGAAACACCATATATTTT.

This chain joins TRBV27 and TRBJ2-5, with D hard to call. The CDR3 is made up of 16 amino acids. Trimming stripped 7 bases from V and 0 bases from J, with 18 bases between. Germline CDR1 and CDR2: MNHEY and SMNVEV (reference sequence). The CDR3 region has the DNA TGTGCCAGCACCCCACAAGGACCGCGGTACCAAGAGACCCAGTACTTC. Translating gives CASTPQGPRYQETQYF.

Many counts were recorded for this clonotype. The chain uses TRBV12-3 or TRBV12-4 and TRBJ1-3, with D hard to call. V dropped 5 bases and J dropped 3 bases, with 11 bases sitting between them. The CDR3 extends over 14 amino acids. CDR3 in DNA: TGTGCCAGCAGTCCGTCGGCGGGTGGAAACACCATATATTTT. This gives the protein CASSPSAGGNTIYF.

This clonotype has just a few counts. The genes are TRBV4-3 and TRBJ1-6; D call uncertain. The CDR3 has 13 amino acids. The V end lost 0 bases, the J end lost 10 bases, and 7 bases lay between the germline ends. CDR1 and CDR2 from the germline V gene are LGHNA and YSLEER. This CDR3 is CASSQEVRSPLHF. The CDR3 DNA is TGCGCCAGCAGCCAAGAAGTAAGATCACCCCTCCACTTT.

The V gene is TRBV19, the J gene TRBJ1-1; 11 bases align to TRBD1. The CDR3 covers 17 residues. The V segment lost 6 bases and the J segment 5 bases; nucleotides outside the gene matches: 14. Germline CDR1 and CDR2: LNHDA and SQIVND (reference sequence). CDR3 sequence reads: CASSRIWDRGSRTEAFF. The CDR3, as DNA: TGTGCCAGTAGCCGAATTTGGGACAGGGGGAGTAGGACTGAAGCTTTCTTT.

This clonotype was picked up a small number of times. The DNA for the CDR3 is TGTGCCAGCAGCTTAGTAGGACAGCTTTCACCCCTCCACTTT. Translating gives CASSLVGQLSPLHF. This sequence joins TRBV11-2 and TRBJ1-6, with D possibly TRBD1 on 6 matching bases. Looked up from germline, CDR1 is SGHAT and CDR2 is FQNNGV. This CDR3 contains 14 residues. V was pared by 1 base and J by 9 bases, with 10 bases between.

In this sample, this clonotype turned up many times. V usage is TRBV5-4 and J usage is TRBJ1-2, with 7 nucleotides matching TRBD1. This CDR3 is 12 amino acids long. Trimming at V came to 3 bases and at J to 8 bases, leaving 4 bases not matched to a gene. Germline V CDR1 and CDR2: SGHNT, YYREEE (reference sequence). CDR3 sequence: CASSSTGKGYTF. DNA for the CDR3: TGTGCCAGCAGCTCGACAGGGAAAGGCTACACCTTC.

This clonotype has only a few counts. The V and J genes are TRBV3-1 and TRBJ2-1; D perhaps matches TRBD2 (5 bases). The ends were cut back, 3 bases at V and 8 bases at J, with 29 bases in the middle. The germline V gene encodes CDR1 LGHDT and CDR2 YNNKEL (reference sequence). The CDR3 sequence is 19 residues long. The CDR3, as DNA: TGTGCCAGCAGCCATATTTGGGCTAGCAACGTCTCTCCTACACATGAGCAGTTCTTC. As protein: CASSHIWASNVSPTHEQFF.

The chain links TRBV15 to TRBJ2-7, with D hard to call. From germline, CDR1 is LNHNV and CDR2 YYDKDF (reference sequence). The CDR3 totals 13 residues. The V end was cut by 0 bases, the J end by 8 bases, with 11 bases between. The CDR3 region has the DNA TGTGCCACCAGCAGAGACTCGGGTTTCAAGCAGTACTTC. This sequence encodes CATSRDSGFKQYF.

In its sample, this clonotype was seen many times. The J gene is TRBJ2-5, the V gene TRBV5-4; D call uncertain. Germline CDR1 SGHNT, CDR2 YYREEE (reference sequence). The CDR3 covers 14 residues. The V gene lost 0 bases and the J gene lost 2 bases, with 8 bases spanning the gap. As DNA, the CDR3 is TGTGCCAGCAGCTTGGACTTAGGGCAAGAGACCCAGTACTTC. Its translation is CASSLDLGQETQYF.

This clonotype was counted at least ten times. The chain has TRBV5-1 and TRBJ1-1; weak D call: TRBD1 (5 bases). Trimming pared 1 base from V and 4 bases from J, leaving 11 bases between. Germline V lookup: CDR1 SGHRS, CDR2 YFSETQ. The CDR3 spans 14 residues. The DNA for the CDR3 is TGCGCCAGCAGCTTGTGGGCAGGGCCCACTGAAGCTTTCTTT. It codes for CASSLWAGPTEAFF.

The rearrangement joins TRBV7-2 to TRBJ1-2; D gene ambiguous. Per germline, CDR1 SGHTA and CDR2 FQGNSA. The CDR3 is made up of 14 amino acids. V dropped 3 bases and J dropped 6 bases, with 14 bases sitting between them. CDR3 coding DNA: TGTGCCAGCAGCTTTTCTTCGGAGCGAAATGGCTACACCTTC. Its translation: CASSFSSERNGYTF.

This clonotype was detected a few times. The chain combines TRBV5-4 with TRBJ2-4; the match to TRBD2 covers 15 bases. The CDR3 loop spans 19 amino acids. Germline V gene sequence: CDR1 SGHNT, CDR2 YYREEE (reference sequence). V was clipped by 4 bases and J by 0 bases; unmatched bases: 8. CDR3 sequence reads: CASSGGLAGGPLAKNIQYF. The CDR3 DNA is TGTGCCAGCAGCGGGGGACTAGCGGGGGGTCCCCTAGCCAAAAACATTCAGTACTTC.

This clonotype was detected a few times. The rearrangement joins TRBV7-7 to TRBJ2-7; D ambiguous. This CDR3 is built from 13 residues. The V end was cut by 4 bases, the J end by 0 bases, with 7 bases between. Looked up from germline, CDR1 is SSHAT and CDR2 is FNYEAQ (reference sequence). The CDR3 is CASSSAPSYEQYF. In nucleotides, the CDR3 is TGTGCCAGCAGCTCCGCTCCCTCCTACGAGCAGTACTTC. Drawing the rest from reference TRBV7-7 and TRBJ2-7, the complete variable domain is GAGVSQSPRYKVTKRGQDVTLRCDPISSHATLYWYQQALGQGPEFLTYFNYEAQPDKSGLPSDRFSAERPEGSISTLTIQRTEQRDSAMYRCASSSAPSYEQYFGPGTRLTVT.

This clonotype appeared once. A single base separates this from a much larger clone, so it may be a read error. The J gene is TRBJ1-1, the V gene TRBV5-1, with D possibly matching TRBD1 (6 bases). From germline, CDR1 is SGHRS and CDR2 YFSETQ. Trimming removed 1 base at V and 4 bases at J, with 14 bases between. The length of the CDR3 is 15 residues. CDR3 DNA sequence: TGCGCCAGCAGCTTGTATGTCAGGGGCGCCACTGAAGCTTTCTTT. Translation: CASSLYVRGATEAFF.

The sample holds many counts of this clonotype. This rearrangement joins TRBV6-5 to TRBJ2-1; 10 bases align to TRBD2. The trim removed 5 bases at V and 5 bases at J, leaving 6 bases unmatched. Germline V lookup: CDR1 MNHEY, CDR2 SVGAGI. CDR3 length equals 15 residues. The CDR3: CASSETSGANNEQFF. Here the CDR3 DNA reads TGTGCCAGCAGTGAAACTAGCGGGGCCAACAATGAGCAGTTCTTC.

The rearrangement links TRBV5-1 to TRBJ2-2; TRBD1 might be the D (6 bases). From germline, CDR1 is SGHRS and CDR2 YFSETQ. V dropped 2 bases and J dropped 6 bases, with 11 bases sitting between them. This CDR3 has 14 amino acids. The CDR3 is CASSFRQEAGELFF. CDR3 DNA: TGCGCCAGCAGCTTCCGACAGGAGGCCGGGGAGCTGTTTTTT.

This clonotype was observed many times. J is TRBJ2-1 and V is TRBV14; 7 bases are a match to TRBD1. V trimming: 0 bases; J trimming: 13 bases; junction bases outside the gene matches: 12. The germline V gene encodes CDR1 SGHDN and CDR2 FVKESK. The length of the CDR3 is 15 residues. The CDR3 nucleotides read TGTGCCAGCAGCCAAGATATGGTCGTCGGGGACAGTCAGTTCTTC. Residues: CASSQDMVVGDSQFF.

A few counts support this clonotype. The V call is TRBV25-1, the J call TRBJ2-1, with 11 bases fitting TRBD1. Germline V lookup: CDR1 MGHDK, CDR2 SYGVNS. CDR3 length equals 17 residues. J lost 4 bases, V lost 5 bases, and 10 bases had no gene match. CDR3 in amino acids: CASSRDRGAGVYNEQFF. The CDR3 coding sequence is TGTGCCAGCAGTAGGGACAGGGGGGCCGGGGTATACAATGAGCAGTTCTTC.

The V call is TRBV12-3 or TRBV12-4, the J call TRBJ1-1; a weak D match, TRBD1 (5 bases). V was clipped by 4 bases and J by 7 bases, with 16 bases between them. CDR3 length: 14 residues. CDR3 in amino acids: CASSSKTFGGEAFF. As DNA, the CDR3 is TGTGCCAGCAGTTCTAAGACATTCGGGGGTGAAGCTTTCTTT.

The V gene is TRBV12-3 or TRBV12-4, the J gene TRBJ1-1; no firm D call. The V gene lost 2 bases and the J gene lost 11 bases, with 12 bases spanning the gap. There are 12 residues in the CDR3. The CDR3 region has the DNA TGTGCCAGCAGTTTAACCTTACTTTTGGCTTTCTTT. It encodes CASSLTLLLAFF.

This clonotype was seen at least ten times. This chain connects TRBV5-4 to TRBJ2-5; 11 bases are a match to TRBD2. CDR1 SGHNT and CDR2 YYREEE come from the germline V gene (reference sequence). The CDR3 sequence is 15 residues long. V lost 2 bases, J lost 5 bases, and 5 bases stayed unmatched. The CDR3 region is CASSFSGGAGETQYF. The CDR3 coding sequence is TGTGCCAGCAGCTTTAGCGGGGGGGCCGGCGAGACCCAGTACTTC.

This clonotype showed up many times. The gene calls are TRBV20-1 and TRBJ1-5; D unclear. Trimming left V 1 base short and J 0 bases short, with 4 bases between. CDR1 DFQATT and CDR2 SNEGSKA come from the germline V gene (reference sequence). The length of the CDR3 is 13 residues. Here the CDR3 reads CSARVSSNQPQHF. The CDR3 DNA reads as TGCAGTGCTAGAGTTTCTAGCAATCAGCCCCAGCATTTT.

This clonotype was recorded a few times. V usage is TRBV20-1 and J usage is TRBJ1-2, with TRBD1 matching over 8 bases. The V and J ends lost 1 base and 4 bases, in that order; junction bases with no gene match: 8. Germline-derived CDR1 and CDR2 are DFQATT and SNEGSKA (reference sequence). This CDR3 is 15 amino acids long. Here the CDR3 DNA reads TGCAGTGCTAGAGCCCGGACAGGGTCTACCTATGGCTACACCTTC. Protein: CSARARTGSTYGYTF.

This chain links TRBV7-7 with TRBJ2-3; TRBD2 aligns across 8 bases. The CDR3 is 17 amino acids. Germline loops: CDR1 SSHAT, CDR2 FNYEAQ (reference sequence). After removal of 5 bases from V and 2 bases from J, the junction contained 12 bases not matched to a gene. The CDR3 sequence: CASSETAGGKNTDTQYF. In DNA form, the CDR3 reads TGTGCCAGCAGCGAAACTGCGGGGGGCAAAAACACAGATACGCAGTATTTT. The complete variable domain, with remaining parts taken from reference TRBV7-7 and TRBJ2-3, reads GAGVSQSPRYKVTKRGQDVTLRCDPISSHATLYWYQQALGQGPEFLTYFNYEAQPDKSGLPSDRFSAERPEGSISTLTIQRTEQRDSAMYRCASSETAGGKNTDTQYFGPGTRLTVL.

This clonotype was seen at least ten times. V is TRBV7-9 and J is TRBJ2-2, with TRBD1 matching over 10 bases. Trimming cost V 3 bases and J 0 bases; bases outside gene matches: 10. Germline CDR1 and CDR2: SEHNR and FQNEAQ (reference sequence). This CDR3 has 19 residues. The CDR3 protein is CASSFRFSGTGANTGELFF. The CDR3 nucleotides read TGTGCCAGCAGCTTCCGATTCTCGGGGACAGGGGCGAACACCGGGGAGCTGTTTTTT.

There are many counts of this clonotype. This chain connects TRBV15 to TRBJ1-3; possible D gene TRBD1, 6 bases. Germline V CDR1 and CDR2: LNHNV, YYDKDF (reference sequence). Deletions cut 4 bases from V and 4 bases from J, with 8 bases between. The CDR3 consists of 13 residues. CDR3 DNA sequence: TGTGCCACCAGCACAGACAGGGGAAACACCATATATTTT. Amino acid sequence: CATSTDRGNTIYF.